The subject of this entry is one T cell receptor (beta chain). The junction does not match germline at one end; this may be a read error. This entry belongs to a study of blood T cell repertoires in COVID-19. Germline CDR1 and CDR2: SSHAT and FNYEAQ (reference sequence). The CDR3 totals 15 residues. Assay used: immunoSEQ multiplex PCR; TCRdb lists only in-frame clones, some missing. The data hold 90,000 to 120,000 clones, with roughly 91% observed a single time. This sequence originates from a human donor in a cohort sampled during active COVID-19. This chain connects TRBV7-7 to TRBJ2-5; 9 bases are a match to TRBD1. The specimen was peripheral blood. CDR3 loop: CASSLGTGLKETQYF. The CDR3 nucleotides read TGTGCTAGCAGCTTAGGGACAGGGCTAAAAGAGACCCAGTACTTC.